The 22 T cell receptor beta chains in this list originate from one sample, sequenced in a study of pediatric ulcerative colitis. Here immunoSEQ multiplex PCR was the method, and the copy in TCRdb shows in-frame clones only, minus some. Of 64,000 or so clones detected, about three quarters appear once; the ten largest clones hold about 5.2%. Material for sequencing was blood. The receptors shown here come from a boy between 10 and 17 years old with moderate ulcerative colitis.

In its sample, this clone was seen a few times. The rearrangement links TRBV5-1 to TRBJ2-1, with 11 bases fitting TRBD1. J lost 4 bases, V lost 0 bases, and 3 bases had no gene match. The CDR3 is made up of 16 amino acids. Germline V gives CDR1 SGHRS, CDR2 YFSETQ. For the CDR3, the DNA is TGCGCCAGCAGCTTGGGTGGGACAGGGGGTTACAATGAGCAGTTCTTC. Protein sequence: CASSLGGTGGYNEQFF. Drawing the rest from reference TRBV5-1 and TRBJ2-1, the complete variable domain is KAGVTQTPRYLIKTRGQQVTLSCSPISGHRSVSWYQQTPGQGLQFLFEYFSETQRNKGNFPGRFSGRQFSNSRSEMNVSTLELGDSALYLCASSLGGTGGYNEQFFGPGTRLTVL.

This sequence joins TRBV9 and TRBJ1-3; D might be TRBD1 (5 bases). Germline V gene sequence: CDR1 SGDLS, CDR2 YYNGEE. The CDR3 contains 14 residues. V lost 0 bases and J 8 bases, leaving 12 bases between the germline ends. The CDR3 loop reads CASSVDGASDTIYF. The CDR3 coding sequence is TGTGCCAGCAGCGTAGATGGGGCATCGGACACCATATATTTT.

The rearrangement joins TRBV19 to TRBJ1-1, with D unresolved. Germline V lookup: CDR1 LNHDA, CDR2 SQIVND (reference sequence). The CDR3 totals 12 residues. Trimming stripped 7 bases from V and 1 base from J, with 7 bases between. The CDR3 nucleotides are TGTGCCAGTATCTTGGGGAACACTGAAGCTTTCTTT. It is translated as CASILGNTEAFF.

This chain connects TRBV7-9 to TRBJ1-2, with TRBD1 identical over 9 bases. The CDR3 spans 16 residues. V was clipped by 5 bases and J by 4 bases; unmatched bases: 11. From germline, CDR1 is SEHNR and CDR2 FQNEAQ (reference sequence). The CDR3: CASSLTGGTSSYGYTF. In DNA, the CDR3 is TGTGCCAGCAGCCTAACAGGGGGCACCTCCTCCTATGGCTACACCTTC.

The rearrangement joins TRBV2 to TRBJ2-1; unclear D gene. V was pared by 4 bases and J by 3 bases, with 7 bases between. Germline V lookup: CDR1 SNHLY, CDR2 FYNNEI. The CDR3 length is 13 residues. CDR3 sequence: CASSGSDYNEQFF. The CDR3 DNA follows: TGTGCCAGCAGTGGGTCCGACTACAATGAGCAGTTCTTC.

This clone showed up just a few times. Here the CDR3 reads CASSFFHQNTEAFF. The DNA for the CDR3 is TGTGCCAGCAGTTTTTTCCACCAGAACACTGAAGCTTTCTTT. The V and J genes are TRBV27 and TRBJ1-1; D not resolved. The germline V and J ends were trimmed by 3 bases and 1 base, with 9 bases remaining between them. This CDR3 has 14 amino acids. CDR1 and CDR2 from the germline V gene are MNHEY and SMNVEV (reference sequence).

The chain links TRBV9 to TRBJ1-2; 7 bases are a match to TRBD1. This CDR3 has 13 residues. V lost 3 bases and J lost 8; bases outside the gene matches: 7. In germline, CDR1 is SGDLS, CDR2 YYNGEE. This CDR3 is CASSETTGQGYTF. Written as DNA, the CDR3 is TGTGCCAGCAGCGAGACGACAGGGCAGGGCTACACCTTC.

This clone appeared a few times. The chain joins TRBV4-1 to TRBJ1-1; possibly TRBD1 for D (5 bases). CDR1 is MGHRA and CDR2 is YSYEKL in the germline V gene. This CDR3 has 13 residues. V lost 4 bases and J lost 5, with 11 bases in between. The CDR3 coding sequence is TGCGCCAGCAGCCCCCACCAGGGTACTGAAGCTTTCTTT. It codes for CASSPHQGTEAFF.

This clone was seen a few times. This chain joins TRBV5-4 and TRBJ2-7; D uncertain. V lost 0 bases and J 6 bases, leaving 13 bases between the germline ends. The CDR3 covers 14 residues. Germline lookup yields CDR1 SGHNT and CDR2 YYREEE (reference sequence). CDR3 DNA: TGTGCCAGCAGCTTGGTGGCTCGTGATCTCGAGCAGTACTTC. Residues: CASSLVARDLEQYF. The variable domain in full, completed from reference TRBV5-4 and TRBJ2-7, reads ETGVTQSPTHLIKTRGQQVTLRCSSQSGHNTVSWYQQALGQGPQFIFQYYREEENGRGNFPPRFSGLQFPNYSSELNVNALELDDSALYLCASSLVARDLEQYFGPGTRLTVT.

This clone was detected once. The chain has TRBV4-2 and TRBJ1-1, with D possibly matching TRBD1 (5 bases). The germline CDR1 and CDR2 sequences are LGHNA and YNFKEQ. CDR3 length: 16 residues. Trimming pared 3 bases from V and 3 bases from J, leaving 17 bases between. CDR3 loop: CASSHGGGRSDTEAFF. The CDR3 DNA reads as TGTGCCAGCAGCCATGGGGGTGGCAGGTCAGACACTGAAGCTTTCTTT.

The chain has TRBV19 and TRBJ1-4; 9 bases are a match to TRBD1. This CDR3 spans 14 amino acids. The V segment lost 3 bases and the J segment 8 bases; nucleotides outside the gene matches: 4. Germline assignment: CDR1 LNHDA and CDR2 SQIVND (reference sequence). In DNA, the CDR3 is TGTGCCAGTAGTATGGGACAGGGCGGCGAAAAACTGTTTTTT. Its translation is CASSMGQGGEKLFF.

This chain links TRBV5-1 with TRBJ2-5, with 13 bases matching TRBD2. Looked up from germline, CDR1 is SGHRS and CDR2 is YFSETQ. V was clipped by 2 bases and J by 5 bases; unmatched bases: 6. CDR3 size: 16 residues. This chain's CDR3 is CASSLGLAGDLETQYF. CDR3 sequence (DNA): TGCGCCAGCAGCTTAGGACTAGCGGGAGATTTGGAGACCCAGTACTTC.

This chain links TRBV29-1 with TRBJ1-2; D unclear. Trimming removed 7 bases at V and 3 bases at J, with 12 bases between. Germline V gene data show CDR1 as SQVTM and CDR2 as ANQGSEA. The CDR3 covers 12 residues. CDR3 protein: CSARERDYGYTF. CDR3 DNA sequence: TGCAGCGCCCGGGAGCGCGACTATGGCTACACCTTC.

This chain connects TRBV29-1 to TRBJ1-4; D gene unclear. The CDR3 has 13 residues. Germline values: CDR1 SQVTM, CDR2 ANQGSEA. The V end was cut by 4 bases, the J end by 8 bases, with 14 bases between. The CDR3 here is CSVGIGEPEKLFF. As DNA, the CDR3 is TGCAGCGTTGGAATCGGGGAGCCAGAAAAACTGTTTTTT. Full variable domain (outside the CDR3, taken from reference TRBV29-1 and TRBJ1-4): SAVISQKPSRDICQRGTSLTIQCQVDSQVTMMFWYRQQPGQSLTLIATANQGSEATYESGFVIDKFPISRPNLTFSTLTVSNMSPEDSSIYLCSVGIGEPEKLFFGSGTQLSVL.

The chain couples TRBV29-1 to TRBJ1-2; weak D call: TRBD1 (6 bases). Trimming stripped 6 bases from V and 2 bases from J, with 16 bases between. Germline CDR1 SQVTM, CDR2 ANQGSEA. The CDR3 loop spans 14 amino acids. For the CDR3, the DNA is TGCAGCGTGGGACAACAGGGCTACAACTATGGCTACACCTTC. As protein: CSVGQQGYNYGYTF.

In this sample, this clone turned up once. The chain links TRBV11-2 to TRBJ2-2; 8 nucleotides line up with TRBD2. This CDR3 is 15 amino acids long. Per the germline V gene, CDR1 is SGHAT and CDR2 is FQNNGV. V gave up 1 base and J gave up 8 bases; unmatched junction bases: 6. The CDR3 nucleotides are TGTGCCAGCAGCTTAGTTGCGGGGGGTTCAGGGGAGCTGTTTTTT. Encoded protein: CASSLVAGGSGELFF.

This sequence joins TRBV7-9 and TRBJ2-3; possible D gene TRBD2, 5 bases. Trimming cost V 7 bases and J 5 bases, with 7 bases left between them. Germline CDR1 is SEHNR and CDR2 is FQNEAQ (reference sequence). This CDR3 has 11 residues. CDR3 residues: CASTEGDTQYF. DNA for the CDR3: TGTGCCAGCACCGAGGGAGATACGCAGTATTTT.

J is TRBJ1-1 and V is TRBV2; D gene unclear. CDR3 length: 13 residues. Trimming took off 7 bases at V and 2 bases at J, with 11 bases between the two ends. Germline CDR1 SNHLY, CDR2 FYNNEI. The DNA for the CDR3 is TGTGCCAGCAAGGCCCAGACAAACACTGAAGCTTTCTTT. Translation: CASKAQTNTEAFF.

V is TRBV30 and J is TRBJ1-2, with no clear D. CDR1 GTSNPN and CDR2 SVGIG come from the germline V gene (reference sequence). Trimming pared 5 bases from V and 7 bases from J, leaving 17 bases between. The CDR3 covers 13 residues. The CDR3 nucleotides are TGTGCCTGGGCCAGCCTAAATCACGGTGGCTACACCTTC. Translating gives CAWASLNHGGYTF.

The chain uses TRBV2 and TRBJ1-3; D might be TRBD1 (5 bases). With 3 bases removed from V and 4 bases from J, the gap between germline ends came to 13 bases. The CDR3 is 15 amino acids. Germline lookup yields CDR1 SNHLY and CDR2 FYNNEI. CDR3 bases: TGTGCCAGCAGTGATAACGGGGCGAGGGGAAACACCATATATTTT. Translating gives CASSDNGARGNTIYF. Combining the CDR3 with reference TRBV2 and TRBJ1-3 gives the whole variable domain EPEVTQTPSHQVTQMGQEVILRCVPISNHLYFYWYRQILGQKVEFLVSFYNNEISEKSEIFDDQFSVERPDGSNFTLKIRSTKLEDSAMYFCASSDNGARGNTIYFGEGSWLTVV.

The rearrangement joins TRBV19 to TRBJ1-3; D gene ambiguous. This CDR3 spans 15 amino acids. Germline CDR1 LNHDA, CDR2 SQIVND (reference sequence). V lost 5 bases and J lost 0, with 11 bases in between. The CDR3 spells CASSETVTSGNTIYF. CDR3 nucleotide sequence: TGTGCCAGTAGTGAGACCGTGACCTCTGGAAACACCATATATTTT.

V and J are TRBV15 and TRBJ2-3; tentatively, D is TRBD2 (5 bases). Per germline, CDR1 LNHNV and CDR2 YYDKDF (reference sequence). The CDR3 totals 16 residues. Trimming removed 6 bases at V and 2 bases at J, with 18 bases between. The CDR3 sequence is CATRSGLAVPTDTQYF. The CDR3 nucleotides read TGTGCCACCAGATCAGGACTGGCGGTTCCCACAGATACGCAGTATTTT.